This is a list of T cell receptor beta chains from one sample in a study of shared clonotypes between healthy human individuals. Using immunoSEQ multiplex PCR, the repertoire was profiled, and TCRdb retains in-frame clones only, with some absent. The repertoire holds over a million clones, with around three quarters as singletons. Sequenced material: memory CD4+ T cells from PBMCs. Source of these receptors: a man between 18 and 29 years old in good health. Some clones in this sample may be carry-over from other donors' samples. Each CDR3 is given without its conserved first and last residue. Fields, in order: V gene, CDR3 length, D gene, J gene, CDR3 protein. D genes are given only for firm matches.

TRBV7-2	12	NA	TRBJ2-1	ASSLSWLYNEQF
TRBV4-2	14	NA	TRBJ1-2	ASSQVLSGGLYGYT
TRBV5-8	11	NA	TRBJ1-3	ASSNRAGNTIY
TRBV2	12	TRBD2	TRBJ2-1	ASSLTSGYNEQF
TRBV9	12	NA	TRBJ2-5	ASSPQSATETQY
TRBV28	11	TRBD1	TRBJ2-1	ASSTDRYNEQF
TRBV7-2	11	NA	TRBJ2-1	ASSSDRLNEQF
TRBV4-3	13	NA	TRBJ2-1	ASSQDRSSTEARF
TRBV5-1	14	NA	TRBJ1-3	ASSLDGRISGNTIY
TRBV7-8	12	TRBD2	TRBJ2-7	ASSPGLSSYEQY
TRBV5-1	14	TRBD1	TRBJ2-7	ASSFEPGTGAYEQY
TRBV7-2	11	TRBD2	TRBJ2-1	ASSPSGANEQF
TRBV6-5	13	NA	TRBJ2-7	ASSYESSRTYEQY
TRBV20-1	9	NA	TRBJ2-1	SARGYNEQF
TRBV28	17	TRBD2	TRBJ2-3	ASIPVGPGLAGGTDTQY
TRBV10-2	12	NA	TRBJ2-3	ASSVATITDTQY
TRBV30	11	NA	TRBJ1-2	AWSVQGNGGYT
TRBV5-1	13	NA	TRBJ2-1	ASSLAGGDYNEQF
TRBV11-2	16	NA	TRBJ2-2	ASSVKPLAREVTGELF
TRBV14	10	NA	TRBJ2-1	ASSQAFGGKF
TRBV7-9	7	NA	TRBJ2-3	AITDTQY
TRBV6-5	13	NA	TRBJ2-7	ASSYARGRSYEQY
TRBV2	15	NA	TRBJ1-2	ASSEDASLSLNYGYT
TRBV18	13	NA	TRBJ1-5	ASSSVALSNQPQH
TRBV7-2	14	TRBD1	TRBJ1-2	ATSEGQGGTNYGYT
TRBV4-2	11	NA	TRBJ1-2	ASSQGGNPGYT
TRBV27	13	NA	TRBJ2-3	ARNGAGASTDTQY
TRBV28	14	TRBD2	TRBJ2-1	ASSLPGGPQHNEQF
TRBV14	11	NA	TRBJ1-1	ASSQDAGAEAF